These T cell receptor beta chains were read from a single sample in a study of blood T cell repertoires in COVID-19. Measured with immunoSEQ multiplex PCR; TCRdb has only the in-frame clones, and not every one. The repertoire holds hundreds of thousands of clones, approximately 88% seen once, with 1% to 1.5% in the top ten. The source material was peripheral blood. These receptors originate from a man aged 40-49 years with acute or convalescent COVID-19. CDR3s leave out the opening cysteine and the closing phenylalanine or tryptophan.

>TRBV10-3|TRBJ1-1
AIRPATVNTEAF
>TRBV6-4|TRBJ1-1
ASSDSGGDTEAF
>TRBV2|TRBJ1-2
ASSMRQGGGYT
>TRBV7-9|TRBJ1-6
ASSLLGQGDNSPLH
>TRBV6-5|TRBJ1-5
ATRRWGDNQPQH
>TRBV10-3|TRBJ2-1
AINTRNPGGFSYNEQF
>TRBV14|TRBJ1-2
ASSQEYFGTNYGYT
>TRBV9|TRBJ2-7
ASSPSGLAGVRVYEQY
>TRBV19|TRBJ2-2
GTGLNTGELF
>TRBV4-1|TRBJ1-3
ASSQVEQGSGNTIY
>TRBV5-6|TRBJ1-1
ASSSLIRGGTEAF
>TRBV9|TRBJ2-6
ASSDPGSGANVLT
>TRBV30|TRBJ2-3
AWSVAVDTQY
>TRBV5-1|TRBJ1-1
ASSWGVGETTEAF
>TRBV10-1|TRBJ2-1
AFPRPGLHWHEQF
>TRBV21-1|TRBJ1-3
ASSKDRGCGNTIY
>TRBV16|TRBJ2-7
ASSQSPLDMSLGYEQY
>TRBV29-1|TRBJ1-2
SVEDLADFYGYT
>TRBV27|TRBJ2-7
ASSLTDFVGYEQY
>TRBV4-2|TRBJ1-2
ASSQTGQGEFYGYT
>TRBV27|TRBJ1-5
ASSSGPNQPQH
>TRBV5-1|TRBJ1-4
ASRKQETTNEKLF
>TRBV7-2|TRBJ1-2
ASSPLKSWDRVYGYT
>TRBV7-3|TRBJ2-1
ASSSVAAGEQF
>TRBV6-5|TRBJ1-1
ASSTSWGGTEAF
>TRBV7-2|TRBJ1-2
ASSLGGVLYGYT
>TRBV6-6|TRBJ2-5
ASSYPGGGTETQY
>TRBV4-1|TRBJ2-4
ASSQGRASGGPKNIQY
>TRBV6-6|TRBJ2-7
ASSYSRTGSSYEQY
>TRBV5-4|TRBJ2-7
ASSFGGGEQY
>TRBV3-1/TRBV3-2|TRBJ2-7
ASSQREAAYEQY
>TRBV29-1|TRBJ1-2
SVHRRAGGYGYT
>TRBV5-1|TRBJ1-5
ASSMDSNSNQPQH
>TRBV10-2|TRBJ2-3
ASHLRTSGGRTDTQY
>TRBV4-3|TRBJ1-5
ASSRGTGRQPQH
>TRBV30|TRBJ1-3
AWSQGLTGNTIY